These 5 T cell receptor beta chains were all obtained from the same sample, sequenced in a study of identical twins (TCRdb year 2016). Library generation was performed with 5' RACE. The sequencing machine was an Illumina HiSeq 2000. TCRdb trimmed the raw reads at Q25, called clones with MiXCR and kept productive beta chains. CDR3 protein duplicates are merged, each entry listing the most common genes and DNA. The sample table records hundreds of thousands of distinct CDR3 sequences; 8.6% of these occur just once. The ten largest clones represent approximately 0.96% of the sample. This sample also belongs to another study, concerning yellow fever vaccine responses in identical twins.

Sequenced: PBMCs. These receptors were obtained from a woman younger than 35 in good health.

This clonotype occurred a few times. This chain connects TRBV6-1 to TRBJ1-1; D call uncertain. Between the trimmed V and J ends, which lost 5 bases and 2 bases, there was a span of 15 bases. The germline CDR1 and CDR2 sequences are MNHNS and SASEGT. The CDR3 consists of 15 residues. CDR3 sequence reads: CASSPYLTENTEAFF. As DNA, the CDR3 is TGTGCCAGCAGTCCCTACCTGACGGAAAACACTGAAGCTTTCTTT.

This clonotype was picked up a small number of times. The V gene is TRBV5-4, the J gene TRBJ2-3; D is possibly TRBD1 or TRBD2 (5 bases each). Looked up from germline, CDR1 is SGHNT and CDR2 is YYREEE (reference sequence). The CDR3 has 14 residues. Trimming stripped 1 base from V and 6 bases from J, with 12 bases between. The CDR3 loop is CASSLSGTRDTQYF. The CDR3 coding sequence is TGTGCCAGCAGCTTGTCGGGGACCAGGGATACGCAGTATTTT.

The V and J genes are TRBV5-5 and TRBJ1-1; 7 bases fit TRBD1. This CDR3 has 15 amino acids. V gave up 4 bases and J gave up 1 base; unmatched junction bases: 7. Germline CDR1 is SGHKS and CDR2 is YYEKEE (reference sequence). The CDR3 spells CASSPWSGGNTEAFF. The CDR3, as DNA: TGTGCCAGCAGCCCCTGGTCAGGGGGGAACACTGAAGCTTTCTTT.

The table lists this clonotype with many counts. The rearrangement uses TRBV7-8 and TRBJ2-3; a possible D gene is TRBD1 (5 bases). CDR1 is SGHVS, CDR2 FQNEAQ, per germline. V lost 1 base and J lost 4, with 12 bases in between. CDR3 length equals 15 residues. The CDR3: CASSLDRGAPDTQYF. The CDR3 DNA reads as TGTGCCAGCAGCTTAGATCGTGGGGCTCCAGATACGCAGTATTTT. The variable domain in full, with the rest retrieved from reference TRBV7-8 and TRBJ2-3, is GAGVSQSPRYKVAKRGQDVALRCDPISGHVSLFWYQQALGQGPEFLTYFQNEAQLDKSGLPSDRFFAERPEGSVSTLKIQRTQQEDSAVYLCASSLDRGAPDTQYFGPGTRLTVL.

This clonotype occurred many times. The CDR3 is CASSSVFGGEPTDTQYF. The DNA for the CDR3 is TGTGCCAGCAGTTCTGTCTTCGGCGGGGAACCAACAGATACGCAGTATTTT. This chain links TRBV12-3 or TRBV12-4 with TRBJ2-3, with a tentative D call TRBD2 (6 bases). The V gene lost 4 bases and the J gene lost 3 bases, with 20 bases spanning the gap. The CDR3 extends over 17 amino acids.